The TCR beta chain under discussion was sequenced for a study of metastatic and nonmetastatic thyroid tumors (dated by TCRdb to between 2020 and 2021). For the study in its entirety: For patients with malignant and with benign thyroid disease, the researchers compared repertoires between peripheral blood samples and tumor or nodule tissue samples.

This clone appeared many times. Its antigen specificity is not known. Base qualities were left out, and no much larger clone turns up one base away. On the study overall, not on this receptor specifically: TCR beta diversity was reported as significantly higher in malignant tumors than in benign nodules, in both blood and tumor samples.

Libraries were made using PCR. Data came from an Illumina HiSeq 4000. The TCR beta-chain CDR3 region of each patient was profiled by high-throughput sequencing. From the authors' description of their analysis: CDR3 differences across clinicopathological groups were used to build a classifier for discriminating distant-metastatic papillary thyroid cancer patients. The Shannon index was used to measure repertoire diversity, and the Morisita-Horn index was used to measure how similar tumor and blood repertoires were. TCRdb reprocessing: public reads trimmed at Q25 with fastp, clones called with MiXCR, in-frame beta chains kept. It is TCRdb's table, rather than the study itself, that gives the V and J calls and clone size. The sample table holds about 69,000 clones, of which around 14% were seen once. Of the sample, about 6% is held by the ten largest clones. No treatment had been received by any patient before thyroid surgery. Patient clinical samples collected from the early 2010s to the late 2010s were retrospectively analysed using T-cell receptor beta sequencing.

Sequenced: blood. The origin of this receptor is a male donor with papillary thyroid cancer or a benign thyroid nodule (not recorded which). Some clones in this sample may be carry-over from other donors' samples.

The CDR3 reads as follows: CASSAETGGTEAFF. DNA sequence: TGTGCCAGCAGCGCCGAGACGGGAGGCACTGAAGCTTTCTTT. The rearrangement combines TRBV9 with TRBJ1-1, with the D gene uncertain. The germline V gene encodes CDR1 SGDLS and CDR2 YYNGEE. V is shortened by 3 bases, J by 4 bases, and the region joining them spans 13 bases. The CDR3 goes from the cysteine to the phenylalanine over 14 residues. Only the CDR3 DNA is retained, 42 bases long and in frame from the first base.